This T cell receptor beta chain was obtained from a study of T cells expressing NK-cell markers. Study-wide context: Repertoire data for TCR beta were derived from sorted T cells (CD3+CD56+NKG2C+, CD3+CD56+NKG2C- and CD3+CD56-NKG2C+). One of the eight sequenced donors was seronegative, whereas the other seven were HCMV-seropositive.

TCRdb reprocessed the 5' RACE reads, keeping one entry per CDR3 protein, no DNA. The table counts under 600,000 distinct CDR3 sequences; approximately 1.4% lies in the top ten. With regard to this clonotype: The antigen is undetermined.

The CDR3 loop spans 16 amino acids. Germline V gene sequence: CDR1 SGHAT, CDR2 FQNNGV. Overall study findings and caveats: As a fraction of CD8+ T cells, dominant NKG2C+ clonotypes reached about 1.0-7.5% in six donors. Four of the donors also had these clonotypes leading their CD3+CD56-NKG2C+ fraction.

The chain couples TRBV11-2 to TRBJ2-6; TCRdb returns TRBD1, unconfirmable since there is no DNA. The clonotype was recovered from a woman aged 45-59 years in good health. Sequences were obtained from blood T cells: a sorted CD56 or NKG2C T cell subset, CD4+ or CD8+ T cells, or bulk PBMC T cells (not recorded which). The CDR3 sequence: CASSLSGGGGANVLTF.